Below, 5 T cell receptor beta chains from the same sample are listed, as sequenced in a study of Ad26.COV2.S vaccination and SARS-CoV-2 variants. Libraries were prepared by immunoSEQ multiplex PCR; TCRdb keeps only in-frame clonotypes and omits some of them. The sample carries about 480,000 clones, 87% recorded once. As for treatment: 15 to 20 received Ad26.COV2.S at low or high dose, single or two shots; 5 received placebo; per-sample allocation not given. Sampling happened 63 days after the first vaccine or placebo injection. The sequencing used peripheral blood, collected in a trial of Ad26.COV2.S vaccine versus placebo. These receptors were obtained from a person between 18 and 65 years old who received the Ad26.COV2.S COVID-19 vaccine or a placebo.

This clone has just one count. The rearrangement joins TRBV7-3 to TRBJ2-7; D is undetermined. V lost 1 base and J 6 bases, leaving 13 bases between the germline ends. The germline gives CDR1 SGHTA, CDR2 FQGTGA. The CDR3 extends over 14 amino acids. The CDR3 sequence is CASSLNSRAPEQYF. In nucleotides, the CDR3 is TGTGCCAGCAGCTTAAATAGTAGGGCTCCCGAGCAGTACTTC.

This clone has only a few counts. The chain has TRBV19 and TRBJ1-2; 8 bases are a match to TRBD1. Germline loops: CDR1 LNHDA, CDR2 SQIVND (reference sequence). CDR3 length: 14 residues. With V trimmed by 3 bases and J by 5 bases, 5 bases remained unmatched. The CDR3 sequence is CASSIDRGQYGYTF. The CDR3 nucleotides read TGTGCCAGTAGTATCGACAGGGGCCAATATGGCTACACCTTC.

This chain uses TRBV19 with TRBJ1-2; the match to TRBD1 covers 10 bases. Germline V gives CDR1 LNHDA, CDR2 SQIVND (reference sequence). V lost 5 bases to trimming and J lost 0 bases; unmatched junction nucleotides: 12. This CDR3 is built from 18 residues. DNA of the CDR3: TGTGCCAGTAGTGATTGGCTTCCGGACAGGGGGACTAACTATGGCTACACCTTC. This codes for CASSDWLPDRGTNYGYTF.

This clone was recorded once. V and J are TRBV20-1 and TRBJ1-1, with D hard to call. V was trimmed by 7 bases and J by 0 bases, leaving 6 bases between them. From germline, CDR1 is DFQATT and CDR2 SNEGSKA (reference sequence). This CDR3 is built from 11 residues. The CDR3 here is CSGSLNTEAFF. For the CDR3, the DNA is TGCAGTGGGTCGTTGAACACTGAAGCTTTCTTT.

The chain links TRBV5-4 to TRBJ2-7; no reliable D call. CDR1 is SGHNT and CDR2 is YYREEE in the germline V gene (reference sequence). The CDR3 contains 14 residues. V was trimmed by 5 bases and J by 2 bases, leaving 14 bases between them. The CDR3 sequence is CASRKERNTYEQYF. In DNA, the CDR3 is TGTGCCAGCAGAAAGGAGCGAAATACCTACGAGCAGTACTTC.